The 26 T cell receptor beta chains presented below share a single source sample, sequenced in a study of spatial heterogeneity in lung cancer. TCRdb re-called the 5' RACE reads through MiXCR, storing one row per CDR3 protein. The data contain roughly 60,000 distinct CDR3 sequences, around 8.2% of them singletons. Time point denoted: sample taken at primary tumor resection. Whole RNA obtained from tumor, nontumor lung or frozen PBMC underwent sequencing without sorting. The sample consisted of PBMCs, taken at surgery. The receptors were gathered from a female donor with early-stage non-small cell lung cancer.

This clonotype has a count of ten or more. CDR3: CASSSRTSWTSYSTDTQYF. The CDR3 DNA reads TGTGCCAGCAGCTCCCGCACCTCCTGGACTAGTTATAGCACAGATACGCAGTATTTT. The rearrangement uses TRBV7-9 and TRBJ2-3; 7 bases line up with TRBD2. CDR3 length: 19 residues. V was pared by 4 bases and J by 0 bases, with 16 bases of the junction left unmatched. Germline V gene lookup returns CDR1 SEHNR and CDR2 FQNEAQ (reference sequence).

This clonotype showed up many times. This chain links TRBV5-1 with TRBJ2-3; TRBD1 agrees at 7 bases. CDR1 and CDR2 (germline): SGHRS, YFSETQ. Unmatched junction bases numbered 7, after V lost 3 bases and J lost 6 bases. The CDR3 is 14 amino acids. CDR3 region: CASSSTGAEDTQYF. CDR3 in DNA: TGCGCCAGCAGCTCAACAGGGGCGGAGGATACGCAGTATTTT.

This clonotype was counted only a few times. The chain is built from TRBV3-1 and TRBJ2-3, with 7 bases matching TRBD2. The CDR3 has 14 amino acids. Losses at the gene ends were 4 bases for V and 12 bases for J; bases not matched to a gene: 13. The germline V gene has CDR1 LGHDT and CDR2 YNNKEL (reference sequence). The CDR3 loop is CASSPSASGDPQYF. CDR3 DNA sequence: TGTGCCAGCAGCCCCTCGGCTAGCGGAGACCCCCAGTATTTT.

The chain carries TRBV9 and TRBJ1-1; D remains ambiguous. This CDR3 region has 14 residues. Germline V gene sequence: CDR1 SGDLS, CDR2 YYNGEE. Deletions cut 0 bases from V and 1 base from J, with 7 bases between. CDR3 loop: CASSVGSANTEAFF. The CDR3 DNA follows: TGTGCCAGCAGCGTAGGGTCAGCGAACACTGAAGCTTTCTTT.

Notes on this clonotype: An end of the junction does not agree with germline; a read error may underlie this. The chain recombines TRBV27 with TRBJ2-7, with D perhaps assigned TRBD1 or TRBD2 (7 bases each). Looked up from germline, CDR1 is MNHEY and CDR2 is SMNVEV (reference sequence). This CDR3 comprises 19 residues. The CDR3 reads CANSGPGGQGVVSSYEQYF. The CDR3, as DNA: TGTGCCAACAGTGGGCCCGGGGGGCAGGGGGTTGTCTCTTCCTACGAGCAGTACTTC.

This clonotype came up a few times. This chain uses TRBV4-2 with TRBJ2-3, with 7 bases aligning to TRBD1. The junction had 7 bases not matched to a gene; V was cut back by 1 base and J by 3 bases. This CDR3 is built from 16 residues. Germline loops: CDR1 LGHNA, CDR2 YNFKEQ. CDR3 sequence: CASSQGRQGGTDTQYF. Here the CDR3 DNA reads TGTGCCAGCAGCCAAGGCCGACAGGGTGGGACAGATACGCAGTATTTT.

Only a few counts were recorded for this clonotype. The rearrangement joins TRBV6-6 to TRBJ2-3, with D tentatively TRBD2 (6 bases). CDR3 length: 16 residues. CDR1 is MNHNY, CDR2 SVGAGI, per germline (reference sequence). The V end lost 7 bases, the J end lost 2 bases, and 19 bases lay between the germline ends. The CDR3 protein is CASTPGAVPSTDTQYF. For the CDR3, the DNA is TGTGCCAGCACCCCGGGAGCCGTTCCTTCCACAGATACGCAGTATTTT.

In this sample, this clonotype turned up many times. The chain uses TRBV12-3 or TRBV12-4 and TRBJ2-1; 9 positions match TRBD2. V shed 6 bases and J 8 bases; nucleotides not matched to a gene: 11. The CDR3 runs to 15 residues. CDR3 loop: CASSLSSGRSDEQFF. CDR3 DNA sequence: TGTGCCAGCAGCCTTTCCAGCGGGAGGAGCGATGAGCAGTTCTTC.

V is TRBV28 and J is TRBJ2-1; D is unclear. The CDR3 extends over 13 amino acids. Trimming took off 3 bases at V and 4 bases at J, with 7 bases between the two ends. Germline CDR1 and CDR2: MDHEN and SYDVKM. DNA for the CDR3: TGTGCCAGCAGTTTCTACCCTTACAATGAGCAGTTCTTC. This gives the protein CASSFYPYNEQFF. The full variable domain, completed using reference TRBV28 and TRBJ2-1, is DVKVTQSSRYLVKRTGEKVFLECVQDMDHENMFWYRQDPGLGLRLIYFSYDVKMKEKGDIPEGYSVSREKKERFSLILESASTNQTSMYLCASSFYPYNEQFFGPGTRLTVL.

This clonotype was seen many times. The chain joins TRBV6-1 to TRBJ1-4; 7 positions match TRBD1. This CDR3 contains 14 residues. The trim removed 7 bases at V and 4 bases at J, leaving 6 bases unmatched. Germline loops: CDR1 MNHNS, CDR2 SASEGT. CDR3 loop: CASTPGTVNEKLFF. CDR3 sequence (DNA): TGTGCCAGCACCCCGGGGACAGTTAATGAAAAACTGTTTTTT.

As concerns this clonotype: A much larger clone lies a single base off, so this may be a read error. The chain links TRBV5-1 to TRBJ2-3, with D hard to call. Trimming left V 4 bases short and J 0 bases short, with 15 bases between. This CDR3 contains 16 residues. The germline V gene encodes CDR1 SGHRS and CDR2 YFSETQ. CDR3 coding DNA: TGCGCCAGCAGCGTAGCAAGGTGTTGGAGCACAGATACGCAGTATTTT. Its protein is CASSVARCWSTDTQYF.

This clonotype was detected many times. The rearrangement joins TRBV5-5 to TRBJ2-7; 11 nucleotides align to TRBD2. V trimming: 4 bases; J trimming: 6 bases; junction bases outside the gene matches: 6. The CDR3 has 14 amino acids. Germline CDR1 and CDR2: SGHKS and YYEKEE (reference sequence). The CDR3 region is CASSPGTSGFEQYF. As DNA, the CDR3 is TGTGCCAGCAGCCCGGGGACTAGCGGCTTCGAGCAGTACTTC. The full variable domain, its missing parts supplied by reference TRBV5-5 and TRBJ2-7, is DAGVTQSPTHLIKTRGQQVTLRCSPISGHKSVSWYQQVLGQGPQFIFQYYEKEERGRGNFPDRFSARQFPNYSSELNVNALLLGDSALYLCASSPGTSGFEQYFGPGTRLTVT.

CDR3 sequence: CASSSWTPREQYV. In DNA, the CDR3 is TGTGCCAGCAGCTCGTGGACTCCTAGGGAGCAGTACGTC. The chain combines TRBV6-1 with TRBJ2-7; D is possibly TRBD2 (5 bases). V was trimmed by 6 bases and J by 7 bases, leaving 16 bases between them. Germline assignment: CDR1 MNHNS and CDR2 SASEGT. The CDR3 contains 13 residues.

Many counts were recorded for this clonotype. The rearrangement joins TRBV11-3 to TRBJ2-1; TRBD2 agrees at 7 bases. This CDR3 is 15 amino acids long. V lost 5 bases, J lost 0 bases, and 4 bases stayed unmatched. Germline loops: CDR1 SGHNT, CDR2 YENEEA. The CDR3 loop is CASSASGNSYNEQFF. For the CDR3, the DNA is TGTGCCAGCAGCGCTAGCGGCAACTCCTACAATGAGCAGTTCTTC.

This clonotype has only a few counts. The rearrangement links TRBV29-1 to TRBJ1-2, with unresolved D. V lost 7 bases to trimming and J lost 6 bases, with 15 bases between them. This CDR3 spans 12 amino acids. Germline CDR1 reads SQVTM; CDR2 reads ANQGSEA. The CDR3 is CSDAGLRNGYTF. CDR3 bases: TGCAGCGACGCGGGCCTCCGGAATGGCTACACCTTC.

This clonotype was seen at least ten times. V and J are TRBV11-2 and TRBJ2-2; 11 nucleotides line up with TRBD2. V was pared by 5 bases and J by 1 base, with 3 bases of the junction left unmatched. This CDR3 has 16 amino acids. Looked up from germline, CDR1 is SGHAT and CDR2 is FQNNGV. CDR3 DNA: TGTGCCAGCAGCCTCCTAGCGGGAGGGAACACCGGGGAGCTGTTTTTT. Protein sequence: CASSLLAGGNTGELFF.

The CDR3 sequence: CSARLDPDTQYF. The CDR3 coding sequence is TGCAGTGCTAGACTAGATCCAGATACGCAGTATTTT. The chain recombines TRBV20-1 with TRBJ2-3; D not certain. Trimming took off 2 bases at V and 4 bases at J, with 7 bases between the two ends. This CDR3 has 12 residues. Per the germline V gene, CDR1 is DFQATT and CDR2 is SNEGSKA (reference sequence).

This clonotype was found many times. The chain carries TRBV28 and TRBJ1-1; 7 bases line up with TRBD1. Losses at the gene ends were 5 bases for V and 4 bases for J; bases not matched to a gene: 7. The germline gives CDR1 MDHEN, CDR2 SYDVKM. The CDR3 extends over 14 amino acids. CDR3 amino acids: CASSPPGQATEAFF. The DNA of the CDR3 is TGTGCCAGCAGTCCACCCGGACAGGCCACTGAAGCTTTCTTT.

In its sample, this clonotype was seen many times. This chain joins TRBV14 and TRBJ1-5, with D unclear. CDR3 length equals 12 residues. CDR1 and CDR2 from the germline V gene are SGHDN and FVKESK. The V end lost 0 bases, the J end lost 11 bases, and 8 bases lay between the germline ends. The CDR3 DNA follows: TGTGCCAGCAGCCAAGACCAGGTGACCCAGCATTTT. Translating gives CASSQDQVTQHF.

This clonotype was observed at least ten times. The rearrangement joins TRBV6-5 to TRBJ1-2, with D maybe TRBD1 (6 bases). The germline V gene has CDR1 MNHEY and CDR2 SVGAGI. V lost 6 bases and J lost 10, with 12 bases in between. The CDR3 is 11 residues long. CDR3: CASRADSFYTF. The CDR3 bases are TGTGCCAGCAGGGCGGACAGCTTCTACACCTTC.

Many counts were recorded for this clonotype. The chain recombines TRBV7-2 with TRBJ2-3, with D unresolved. The CDR3 contains 11 residues. Per germline, CDR1 SGHTA and CDR2 FQGNSA. The V and J ends lost 4 bases and 5 bases respectively, with 4 bases between them. The CDR3 coding sequence is TGTGCCAGCAGCTACAAAGATACGCAGTATTTT. It yields the protein CASSYKDTQYF.

The rearrangement links TRBV5-1 to TRBJ1-4; possible D gene TRBD1, 6 bases. Trimming removed 4 bases at V and 13 bases at J, with 14 bases between. The CDR3 is 12 amino acids. The germline V gene has CDR1 SGHRS and CDR2 YFSETQ. CDR3 region: CASSANRAVLFF. The CDR3 DNA sequence: TGCGCCAGCAGCGCCAACAGGGCGGTACTGTTTTTT.

As regards this clonotype: Possible read error: a much larger clone is one base away. The V gene is TRBV12-3 or TRBV12-4, the J gene TRBJ1-2; TRBD1 matches at 7 bases. J gave up 7 bases and V 8 bases, and 10 bases lay outside the gene matches. CDR3 size: 13 residues. CDR3 nucleotides: TGTGCCAGCCGTCGGGACAGCGAATTTGGCTACACCTTC. The encoded protein is CASRRDSEFGYTF.

This clonotype was seen repeatedly, ten times or more. The gene calls are TRBV29-1 and TRBJ2-1; 8 bases match TRBD1. The J segment lost 4 bases and the V segment lost 5 bases, leaving 7 bases of the junction unmatched. Germline CDR1 SQVTM, CDR2 ANQGSEA. The CDR3 loop spans 14 amino acids. Here the CDR3 reads CSVTRTGSYNEQFF. Here the CDR3 DNA reads TGCAGCGTTACCCGGACAGGGTCTTACAATGAGCAGTTCTTC.

This rearrangement joins TRBV5-6 to TRBJ1-1, with 7 bases matching TRBD1. CDR3 length: 16 residues. Germline V lookup: CDR1 SGHDT, CDR2 YYEEEE. The V gene end was trimmed by 0 bases and the J gene end by 2 bases; junction bases not matched to a gene: 7. CDR3 sequence: CASSLGGQNLNTEAFF. DNA of the CDR3: TGTGCCAGCAGCTTGGGGGGACAGAACCTCAACACTGAAGCTTTCTTT.

This clonotype was seen repeatedly, ten times or more. The V call is TRBV11-2, the J call TRBJ2-1; D ambiguous. V lost 1 base and J lost 5, with 6 bases in between. Germline-derived CDR1 and CDR2 are SGHAT and FQNNGV. This CDR3 spans 13 amino acids. In nucleotides, the CDR3 is TGTGCCAGCAGCTTAGTGCTGAACAATGAGCAGTTCTTC. The encoded protein is CASSLVLNNEQFF.